This T cell receptor beta chain was captured by sequencing in a study of T cells in women clearing cervical HPV infection. Profiling relied on immunoSEQ multiplex PCR, and the TCRdb table lists in-frame clones only, not all of them. This sample contains some 30,000 clones. Notes on this clone: The read ends 3 residues before the CDR3 terminus; that terminus is restored from the germline J gene.

CDR3 length equals 14 residues. CDR1 and CDR2 (germline): MNHNS, SASEGT. The V and J ends lost 4 bases and 1 base respectively, with 7 bases between them. The clonotype was recovered from a woman aged 18 to 75 with a cervical HPV16 infection that either progressed to CIN3+ or cleared (not recorded which). The chain is built from TRBV6-1 and TRBJ2-2, with D perhaps TRBD2 (5 bases). Sequenced input: blood buffy coat. CDR3 amino acids: CASSATKNTGELFF. CDR3 bases read: TGTGCCAGCAGTGCGACTAAGAACACCGGGGAG.